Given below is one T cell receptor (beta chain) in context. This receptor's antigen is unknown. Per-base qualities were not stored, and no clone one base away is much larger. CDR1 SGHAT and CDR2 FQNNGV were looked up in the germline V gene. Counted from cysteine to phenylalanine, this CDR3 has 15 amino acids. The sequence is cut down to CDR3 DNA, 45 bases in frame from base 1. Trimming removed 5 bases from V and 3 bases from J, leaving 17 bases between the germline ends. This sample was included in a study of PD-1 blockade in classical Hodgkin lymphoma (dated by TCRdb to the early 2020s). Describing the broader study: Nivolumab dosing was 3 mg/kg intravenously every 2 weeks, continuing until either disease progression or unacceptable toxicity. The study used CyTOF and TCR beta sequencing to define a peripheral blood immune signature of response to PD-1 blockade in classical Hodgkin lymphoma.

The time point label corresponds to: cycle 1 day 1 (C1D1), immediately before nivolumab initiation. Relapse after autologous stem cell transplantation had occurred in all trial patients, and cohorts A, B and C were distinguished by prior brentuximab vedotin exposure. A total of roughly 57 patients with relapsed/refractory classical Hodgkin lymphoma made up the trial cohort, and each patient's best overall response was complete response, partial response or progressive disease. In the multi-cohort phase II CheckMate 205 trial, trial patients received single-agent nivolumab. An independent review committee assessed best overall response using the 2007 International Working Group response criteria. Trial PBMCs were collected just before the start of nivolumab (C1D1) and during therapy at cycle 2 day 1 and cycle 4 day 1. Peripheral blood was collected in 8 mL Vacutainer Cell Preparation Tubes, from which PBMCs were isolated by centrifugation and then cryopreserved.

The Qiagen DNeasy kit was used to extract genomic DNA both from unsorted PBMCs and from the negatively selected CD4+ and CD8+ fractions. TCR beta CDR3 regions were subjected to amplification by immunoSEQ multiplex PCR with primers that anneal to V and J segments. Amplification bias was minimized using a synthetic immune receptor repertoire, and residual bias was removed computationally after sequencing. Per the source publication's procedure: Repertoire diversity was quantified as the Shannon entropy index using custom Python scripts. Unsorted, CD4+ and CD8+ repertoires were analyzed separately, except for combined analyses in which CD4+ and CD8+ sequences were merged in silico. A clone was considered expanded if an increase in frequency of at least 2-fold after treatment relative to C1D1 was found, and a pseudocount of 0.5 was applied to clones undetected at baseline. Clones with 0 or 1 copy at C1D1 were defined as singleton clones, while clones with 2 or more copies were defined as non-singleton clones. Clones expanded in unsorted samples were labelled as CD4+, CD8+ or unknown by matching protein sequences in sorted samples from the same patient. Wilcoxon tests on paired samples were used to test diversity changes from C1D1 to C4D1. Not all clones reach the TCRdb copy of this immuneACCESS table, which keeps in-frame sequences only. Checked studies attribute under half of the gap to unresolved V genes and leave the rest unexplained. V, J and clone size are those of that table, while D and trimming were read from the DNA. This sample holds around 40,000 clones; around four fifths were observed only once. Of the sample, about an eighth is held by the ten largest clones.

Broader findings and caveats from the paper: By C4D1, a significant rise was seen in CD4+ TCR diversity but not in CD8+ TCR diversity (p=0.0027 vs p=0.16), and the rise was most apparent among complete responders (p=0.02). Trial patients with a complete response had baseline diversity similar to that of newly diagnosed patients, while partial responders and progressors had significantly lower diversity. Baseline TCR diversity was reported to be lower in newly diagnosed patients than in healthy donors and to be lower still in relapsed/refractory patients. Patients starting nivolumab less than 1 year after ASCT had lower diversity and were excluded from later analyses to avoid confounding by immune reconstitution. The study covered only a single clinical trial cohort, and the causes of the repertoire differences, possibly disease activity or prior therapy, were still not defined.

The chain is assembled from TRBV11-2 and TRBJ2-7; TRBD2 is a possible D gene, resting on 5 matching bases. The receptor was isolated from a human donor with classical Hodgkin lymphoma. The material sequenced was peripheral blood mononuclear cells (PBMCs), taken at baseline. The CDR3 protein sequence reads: CASSPGIGEGYEQYF. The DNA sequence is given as TGTGCCAGCAGCCCGGGGATTGGGGAAGGCTACGAGCAGTACTTC.